These 5 T cell receptor beta chains originate from one sample sequenced in a study of identifying expanded T cells in peripheral blood. Data came from immunoSEQ multiplex PCR; TCRdb stores just in-frame clones and leaves some out. The sample has approximately 120,000 clones; roughly nine tenths are singletons. Sequencing was performed on blood. The receptors derive from a person aged 18 to 75 in good health.

This rearrangement joins TRBV30 to TRBJ1-3; D remains ambiguous. Trimming took 4 bases from V and 0 from J, leaving 13 bases between them. Germline CDR1 is GTSNPN and CDR2 is SVGIG (reference sequence). The CDR3 loop spans 15 amino acids. The CDR3 here is CAWNLGGVSGNTIYF. CDR3 nucleotide sequence: TGTGCCTGGAACCTCGGAGGAGTCTCTGGAAACACCATATATTTT.

This chain uses TRBV28 with TRBJ2-4; 8 nucleotides align to TRBD2. Germline loops: CDR1 MDHEN, CDR2 SYDVKM. V shed 6 bases, J shed 8 bases, and the junction held 12 bases outside the gene matches. The CDR3 length is 15 residues. The CDR3 DNA follows: TGTGCCAGCAGCTCCCGGCAGCGGGAGAGGCACATTCAGTACTTC. Translation gives CASSSRQRERHIQYF.

The chain combines TRBV6-1 with TRBJ2-1; unclear D gene. Trimming took 0 bases from V and 0 from J, leaving 9 bases between them. CDR1 is MNHNS and CDR2 is SASEGT in the germline V gene. The CDR3 has 16 amino acids. The CDR3 region has the DNA TGTGCCAGCAGTGAAGCGGACGCCCGCTCCTACAATGAGCAGTTCTTC. Amino acid sequence: CASSEADARSYNEQFF.

This rearrangement joins TRBV19 to TRBJ1-5; D is possibly TRBD1 (5 bases). This CDR3 has 14 amino acids. Trimming stripped 4 bases from V and 9 bases from J, with 16 bases between. The V gene's germline CDR1 is LNHDA and CDR2 SQIVND (reference sequence). CDR3 amino acids: CASSNNGPGPPQHF. Written as DNA, the CDR3 is TGTGCCAGTAGTAACAATGGGCCGGGGCCGCCCCAGCATTTT.

The chain is built from TRBV6-5 and TRBJ2-7, with D possibly matching TRBD2 (5 bases). V lost 4 bases and J lost 3, with 10 bases in between. CDR3 length: 13 amino acids. Germline assignment: CDR1 MNHEY and CDR2 SVGAGI. In DNA, the CDR3 is TGTGCCAGCAGTTTCGGACTCGGCTACGAGCAGTACTTC. This sequence encodes CASSFGLGYEQYF.